This T cell receptor (beta chain) is from a study of shared clonotypes between healthy human individuals. Study overall: Donors were a couple of women and a few men aged 18 to 49.

After removal of 2 bases from V and 8 bases from J, the junction contained 7 bases not matched to a gene. The CDR3 extends over 14 amino acids. Germline V gives CDR1 SNHLY, CDR2 FYNNEI. Healthy HIV-negative adults without recent acute infections or vaccinations served as donors. From CD4+ cells came CD45RA+ naive and CD45RA-negative memory subsets. Per the authors' pipeline: With immunoSEQ giving junction-only sequences and no quality scores, filtering differed. Method: immunoSEQ multiplex PCR; TCRdb's copy keeps in-frame clones and lacks some. V, J and clone size reflect that table, while D and trimming were determined from the DNA. The sample has around 2.5 million clones, approximately 94% seen once.

The sequenced sample consisted of naive CD4+ T cells from PBMCs. Stated subset: CD45RA+ positively selected. This sequence originates from a young man in good health. Some clones in this sample may be carry-over from other donors' samples. V gene TRBV2 combines with J gene TRBJ1-2, with 8 bases that match TRBD1. This chain's CDR3 is CASSEMGQVLGYTF. CDR3 DNA sequence: TGTGCCAGCAGTGAAATGGGACAGGTCCTAGGCTACACCTTC. Using reference TRBV2 and TRBJ1-2 for the parts outside the CDR3, the full variable domain is EPEVTQTPSHQVTQMGQEVILRCVPISNHLYFYWYRQILGQKVEFLVSFYNNEISEKSEIFDDQFSVERPDGSNFTLKIRSTKLEDSAMYFCASSEMGQVLGYTFGSGTRLTVV.